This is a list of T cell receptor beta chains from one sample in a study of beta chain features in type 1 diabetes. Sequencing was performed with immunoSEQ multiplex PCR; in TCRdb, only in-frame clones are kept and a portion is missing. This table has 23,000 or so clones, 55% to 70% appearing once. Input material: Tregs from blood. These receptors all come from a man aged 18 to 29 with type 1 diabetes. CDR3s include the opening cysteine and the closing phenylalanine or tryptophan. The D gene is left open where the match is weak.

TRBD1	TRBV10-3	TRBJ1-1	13	CAIGTTGGTEAFF
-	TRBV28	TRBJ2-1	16	CASSLPLGFGDNEQFF
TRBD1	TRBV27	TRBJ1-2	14	CASSKRQGSNGYTF
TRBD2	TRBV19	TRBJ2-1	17	CASSTGLAGDSYNEQFF
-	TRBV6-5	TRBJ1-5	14	CASTPGGTGQPQHF
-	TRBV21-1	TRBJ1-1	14	CANRQGPMNTEAFF
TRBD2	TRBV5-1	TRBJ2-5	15	CASSLQAGVSETQYF
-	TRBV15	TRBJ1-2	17	CATSRAAAGAFSYGYTF
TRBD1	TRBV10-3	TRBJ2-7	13	CAVGQRTSYEQYF
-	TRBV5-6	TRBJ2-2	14	CASSLAGGIGELFF
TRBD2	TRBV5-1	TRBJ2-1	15	CASRGTTQNYNEQFF
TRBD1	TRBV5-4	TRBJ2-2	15	CASSLAGTARGELFF
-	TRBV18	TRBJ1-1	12	CASSLRGTEAFF
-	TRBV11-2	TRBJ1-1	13	CASSSITGSGAFF
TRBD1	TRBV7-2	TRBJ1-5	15	CASSSSGTGWQPQHF
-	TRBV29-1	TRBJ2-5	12	CSVGQGSGEQYF
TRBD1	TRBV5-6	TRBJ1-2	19	CASSLGGTHRTGRSYGYTF
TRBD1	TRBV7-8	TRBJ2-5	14	CASSLGTGQETQYF
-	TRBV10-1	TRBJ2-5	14	CASSESSSRETQYF
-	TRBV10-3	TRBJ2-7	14	CAISEWQFSYEQYF
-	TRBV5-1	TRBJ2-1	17	CASRVGGGASSYNEQFF
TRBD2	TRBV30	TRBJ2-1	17	CAWSVLGGRQSYNEQFF
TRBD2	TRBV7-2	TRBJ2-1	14	CASSLVRRGGEQFF
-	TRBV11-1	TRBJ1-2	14	CASSLDSKIYGYTF
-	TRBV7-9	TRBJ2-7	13	CASSIGRGNEQYF
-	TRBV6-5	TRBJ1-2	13	CATSLTIGYGYTF
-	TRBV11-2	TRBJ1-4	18	CASSSGRSPPSPNEKLFF
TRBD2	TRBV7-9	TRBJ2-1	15	CASSLGGSVVDEQFF
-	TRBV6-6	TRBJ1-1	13	CASNGGSNTEAFF
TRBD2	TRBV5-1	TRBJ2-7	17	CASSLALAGGLLYEQYF
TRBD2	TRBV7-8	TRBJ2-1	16	CASSFASGAYYNEQFF
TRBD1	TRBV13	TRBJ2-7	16	CASSTLPGQGTGEQYF
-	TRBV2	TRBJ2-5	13	CASSDYEGGTQYF
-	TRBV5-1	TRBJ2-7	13	CASGSGEHYEQYF
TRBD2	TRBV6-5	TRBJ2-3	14	CATTGTSGSDTQYF
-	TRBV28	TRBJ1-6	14	CASTGQRFNSPLHF
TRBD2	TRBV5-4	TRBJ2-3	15	CASSIGLAGVDTQYF
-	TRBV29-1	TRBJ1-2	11	CSVAVNYGYTF
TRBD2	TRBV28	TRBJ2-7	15	CASTPILAFAYEQYF
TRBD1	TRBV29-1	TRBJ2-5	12	CSAYRGLGTQYF
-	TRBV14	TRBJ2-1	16	CASSQDLAASYNEQFF